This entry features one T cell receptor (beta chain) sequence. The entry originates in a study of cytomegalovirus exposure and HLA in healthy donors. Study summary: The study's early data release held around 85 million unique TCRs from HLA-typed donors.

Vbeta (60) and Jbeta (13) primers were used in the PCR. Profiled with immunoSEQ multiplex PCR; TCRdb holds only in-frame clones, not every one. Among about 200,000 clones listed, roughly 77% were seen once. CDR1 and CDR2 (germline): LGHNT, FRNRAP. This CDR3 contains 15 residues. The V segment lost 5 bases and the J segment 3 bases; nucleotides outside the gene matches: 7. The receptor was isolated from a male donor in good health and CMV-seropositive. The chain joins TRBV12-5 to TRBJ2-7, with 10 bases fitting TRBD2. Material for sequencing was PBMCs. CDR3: CASGKLAGKNYEQYF. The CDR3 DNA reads TGTGCTAGTGGTAAACTAGCGGGAAAGAACTACGAGCAGTACTTC.